What follows are 22 T cell receptor beta chains derived from one specimen sequenced in a study of T cell repertoires in cytomegalovirus infection. No antigen has been assigned to these receptors. TCRdb fed the reads into MiXCR, producing one record per CDR3 protein. The sample carries some 940,000 distinct CDR3 sequences, approximately 31% recorded once. The sample was cultured CD8+ T cells from PBMCs, taken from culture after CMV antigen stimulation. The source is a human donor in good health (CMV status not recorded). Some clones in this sample may be carry-over from other donors' samples.

This clonotype was counted once. The V call is TRBV27, the J call TRBJ1-2, with D perhaps TRBD1 (6 bases). Between the trimmed V and J ends, which lost 1 base and 3 bases, there was a span of 15 bases. Per the germline V gene, CDR1 is MNHEY and CDR2 is SMNVEV (reference sequence). This CDR3 has 16 amino acids. CDR3 nucleotides: TGTGCCAGCAGTTTATTTTATGGGCGACAGGACTATGGCTACACCTTC. It translates to CASSLFYGRQDYGYTF.

V usage is TRBV4-3 and J usage is TRBJ1-6; D uncertain. Germline CDR1 LGHNA, CDR2 YSLEER. The CDR3 is 17 amino acids. The V and J ends lost 3 bases and 9 bases respectively, with 21 bases between them. This CDR3 reads CASSHLLRGVRPSPLHF. The CDR3 DNA sequence: TGCGCCAGCAGCCATCTGCTCCGGGGTGTCCGACCTTCACCCCTCCACTTT.

This clonotype was observed a handful of times. The V call is TRBV5-5, the J call TRBJ2-1; 10 bases fit TRBD1. Unmatched junction bases numbered 7, after V lost 0 bases and J lost 4 bases. CDR3 length: 17 amino acids. Germline V lookup: CDR1 SGHKS, CDR2 YYEKEE (reference sequence). The CDR3 nucleotides are TGTGCCAGCAGCTTGGGTCGACGGGACAGGGGATACAATGAGCAGTTCTTC. Translated, it gives CASSLGRRDRGYNEQFF.

The genes are TRBV20-1 and TRBJ1-5, with a tentative D call TRBD1 (5 bases). Trimming cost V 0 bases and J 0 bases, with 12 bases left between them. The CDR3 length is 16 residues. Germline lookup yields CDR1 DFQATT and CDR2 SNEGSKA (reference sequence). The CDR3 DNA follows: TGCAGTGCTAGAGATCAGGCAGGGTATAGCAATCAGCCCCAGCATTTT. It is translated as CSARDQAGYSNQPQHF.

The genes are TRBV2 and TRBJ2-6; TRBD2 might be the D (6 bases). This CDR3 is built from 15 residues. The V gene lost 10 bases and the J gene lost 0 bases, with 13 bases spanning the gap. Germline values: CDR1 SNHLY, CDR2 FYNNEI. The CDR3 loop is CAKGEVRSGANVLTF. DNA of the CDR3: TGTGCCAAAGGGGAGGTTCGCTCTGGGGCCAACGTCCTGACTTTC.

This clonotype was detected many times. The rearrangement joins TRBV6-2 or TRBV6-3 to TRBJ2-5; no firm D call. V lost 8 bases and J lost 4, with 8 bases in between. The CDR3 has 11 residues. In germline, CDR1 is MNHEY, CDR2 SVGEGT. In DNA, the CDR3 is TGTGCCAGCGCCTCCAGAGAGACCCAGTACTTC. It encodes CASASRETQYF.

To note about this clonotype: Being one base from a much bigger clone, this may be a read error. As the CDR3 is not closed by the conserved phenylalanine or tryptophan, this likely results from a read error. The rearrangement uses TRBV7-6 and TRBJ2-1, with D possibly matching TRBD2 (5 bases). Per germline, CDR1 SGHVS and CDR2 FNYEAQ. V lost 4 bases and J lost 9, with 10 bases in between. The CDR3 length is 12 residues. The CDR3 sequence: CASSSLGAEQFS. CDR3 in DNA: TGTGCCAGCAGCTCCTTGGGAGCTGAGCAGTTCTCC.

This clonotype showed up just a few times. The gene calls are TRBV6-1 and TRBJ1-1; D is unclear. V was cut by 6 bases and J by 3 bases, with 20 bases left in between. This CDR3 has 16 residues. Germline-derived CDR1 and CDR2 are MNHNS and SASEGT. Here the CDR3 reads CASRPTPGDWDTEAFF. The CDR3 nucleotides are TGTGCCAGCAGACCTACTCCCGGGGATTGGGACACTGAAGCTTTCTTT.

This clonotype was recorded at least ten times. The CDR3 loop reads CASSPDRGARADTQYF. CDR3 bases: TGTGCCAGCAGCCCAGATCGGGGGGCGCGGGCGGATACGCAGTATTTT. This chain joins TRBV7-2 and TRBJ2-3; D may be TRBD2 (7 bases). CDR3 length: 16 residues. V dropped 5 bases and J dropped 6 bases, with 21 bases sitting between them. CDR1 is SGHTA and CDR2 is FQGNSA in the germline V gene.

J is TRBJ2-1 and V is TRBV6-1; maybe TRBD1 (6 bases). The CDR3 has 17 amino acids. CDR1 and CDR2 (germline): MNHNS, SASEGT. V dropped 5 bases and J dropped 2 bases, with 19 bases sitting between them. Here the CDR3 reads CASSSSKYRVTYNEQFF. The DNA for the CDR3 is TGTGCCAGCAGTTCTTCTAAATACAGGGTAACCTACAATGAGCAGTTCTTC.

The chain couples TRBV2 to TRBJ2-1; D call uncertain. The germline V gene has CDR1 SNHLY and CDR2 FYNNEI. This CDR3 spans 9 amino acids. Between the trimmed V and J ends, which lost 3 bases and 15 bases, there was a span of 6 bases. The CDR3 is CASSDPRFF. The CDR3 nucleotides read TGTGCCAGCAGTGACCCCCGGTTCTTC.

The chain has TRBV27 and TRBJ2-4, with D hard to call. The CDR3 extends over 13 amino acids. Germline V gene sequence: CDR1 MNHEY, CDR2 SMNVEV (reference sequence). V dropped 3 bases and J dropped 7 bases, with 10 bases sitting between them. CDR3 in amino acids: CASSFGPGNIQYF. DNA for the CDR3: TGTGCCAGCAGTTTCGGACCTGGGAACATTCAGTACTTC.

This clonotype was counted at least ten times. The chain uses TRBV7-6 and TRBJ1-1, with D possibly matching TRBD1 (6 bases). The CDR3 contains 15 residues. CDR1 SGHVS and CDR2 FNYEAQ come from the germline V gene. The V and J ends lost 3 bases and 4 bases respectively, with 15 bases between them. CDR3 region: CASSFQVGAPTEAFF. The DNA of the CDR3 is TGTGCCAGCAGCTTCCAGGTGGGGGCGCCCACTGAAGCTTTCTTT.

The table lists this clonotype with a few counts. This chain links TRBV5-4 with TRBJ1-4; D may be TRBD1 (6 bases). Trimming removed 0 bases at V and 8 bases at J, with 17 bases between. CDR1 SGHNT and CDR2 YYREEE come from the germline V gene (reference sequence). The length of the CDR3 is 16 residues. CDR3 nucleotide sequence: TGTGCCAGCAGCTTGGCCCCGGGACAAGGACCAGAAAAACTGTTTTTT. It codes for CASSLAPGQGPEKLFF.

This clonotype has at least ten counts. The chain links TRBV12-3 or TRBV12-4 to TRBJ2-1, with 8 bases identical to TRBD2. Trimming cost V 3 bases and J 7 bases; bases outside gene matches: 8. This CDR3 comprises 15 residues. The CDR3 DNA reads as TGTGCCAGCAGTTTTACCGGGGGGGCGTATAATGAGCAGTTCTTC. Amino acid sequence: CASSFTGGAYNEQFF.

The chain employs TRBV7-6 and TRBJ2-5, with a possible D match to TRBD2 (6 bases). Germline lookup yields CDR1 SGHVS and CDR2 FNYEAQ. The CDR3 extends over 14 amino acids. Trimming took 5 bases from V and 5 from J, leaving 15 bases between them. CDR3 protein: CASSRGLAQETQYF. The CDR3 DNA follows: TGTGCCAGCAGCCGAGGGCTAGCGCAGGAGACCCAGTACTTC.

Many counts were recorded for this clonotype. The CDR3 protein is CASSPHIRGGRTGELFF. The DNA for the CDR3 is TGTGCCAGCAGCCCCCATATCCGGGGGGGCCGAACCGGGGAGCTGTTTTTT. The chain has TRBV7-2 and TRBJ2-2, with 8 bases fitting TRBD2. V was pared by 5 bases and J by 5 bases, with 13 bases of the junction left unmatched. The CDR3 consists of 17 residues. Germline V gene lookup returns CDR1 SGHTA and CDR2 FQGNSA.

The chain combines TRBV5-4 with TRBJ2-3; D unclear. V lost 4 bases and J 0 bases, leaving 12 bases between the germline ends. This CDR3 spans 15 amino acids. The germline V gene encodes CDR1 SGHNT and CDR2 YYREEE (reference sequence). This CDR3 is CASSPRDLSTDTQYF. The CDR3 coding sequence is TGTGCCAGCAGCCCCCGCGACCTGAGCACAGATACGCAGTATTTT.

This rearrangement joins TRBV11-2 to TRBJ2-5, with 11 bases lining up with TRBD2. Germline V lookup: CDR1 SGHAT, CDR2 FQNNGV. With 0 bases clipped from V and 4 bases from J, the junction kept 10 bases outside the gene matches. This CDR3 comprises 18 residues. The CDR3 DNA reads as TGTGCCAGCAGCTTAGATCCCCTACTAGCGGGGGCGATAGAGACCCAGTACTTC. Protein product: CASSLDPLLAGAIETQYF.

The chain joins TRBV4-2 to TRBJ1-6; D uncertain. Trimming took off 1 base at V and 3 bases at J, with 10 bases between the two ends. The CDR3 runs to 16 residues. Per germline, CDR1 LGHNA and CDR2 YNFKEQ. CDR3 nucleotides: TGTGCCAGCAGCCAAGGGGCGGAGATCTATAATTCACCCCTCCACTTT. This encodes CASSQGAEIYNSPLHF.

The DNA for the CDR3 is TGTGCCATAACGGGAGTCACCGGGGAGCTGTTTTTT. The encoded protein is CAITGVTGELFF. V and J are TRBV10-3 and TRBJ2-2; tentative D call: TRBD2 (6 bases). V gave up 9 bases and J gave up 4 bases, with 9 bases separating them. The CDR3 sequence is 12 residues long. Germline values: CDR1 ENHRY, CDR2 SYGVKD.

Notes on this clonotype: A much larger clone differs by one base, so this may be a read error. The J gene is TRBJ2-2, the V gene TRBV7-4, with TRBD1 matching over 7 bases. From germline, CDR1 is SGHVT and CDR2 SQSDAQ. The CDR3 covers 15 residues. CDR3 residues: CVSKRGTANTGELFF. DNA for the CDR3: TGTGTCAGCAAAAGAGGGACAGCTAACACCGGGGAGCTGTTTTTT.